This TCR beta chain appears in the sequencing data of a study of blood T cells in healthy people across ages. Study information: Capture by template switching was about one barcoded beta molecule per two T cells.

Total RNA, at least 6 micrograms per sample, was extracted from PBMCs. Notes on the study in general: Naive T cell percentage and TCR beta diversity correlated strongly. The long-lived group displayed more naive CD4+ cells, plus higher diversity, than the aged donors did.

Together with a sample-barcoded 5' primer, a J-beta primer mix was included in a second PCR lasting about 7 to 12 cycles. TCRdb recomputed calls from the 5' RACE reads with MiXCR, one row per CDR3 protein. Among about 1.8 million distinct CDR3 sequences listed, about 50% were seen once. Concerning this clonotype: Its antigen is not identified. An end of the junction does not agree with germline; a read error may underlie this.

The TCR comes from a woman aged 40 to 49 in good health. The sequenced sample consisted of blood.

The CDR3 region is CATSRDLGTSGGPKNIQYF. The CDR3 DNA is TGTGCAACCAGCAGAGATCTCGGGACTAGCGGGGGCCCGAAAAACATTCAGTACTTC. The gene calls are TRBV15 and TRBJ2-4, with 14 nucleotides matching TRBD2. CDR3 length: 19 residues. Per germline, CDR1 LNHNV and CDR2 YYDKDF (reference sequence).